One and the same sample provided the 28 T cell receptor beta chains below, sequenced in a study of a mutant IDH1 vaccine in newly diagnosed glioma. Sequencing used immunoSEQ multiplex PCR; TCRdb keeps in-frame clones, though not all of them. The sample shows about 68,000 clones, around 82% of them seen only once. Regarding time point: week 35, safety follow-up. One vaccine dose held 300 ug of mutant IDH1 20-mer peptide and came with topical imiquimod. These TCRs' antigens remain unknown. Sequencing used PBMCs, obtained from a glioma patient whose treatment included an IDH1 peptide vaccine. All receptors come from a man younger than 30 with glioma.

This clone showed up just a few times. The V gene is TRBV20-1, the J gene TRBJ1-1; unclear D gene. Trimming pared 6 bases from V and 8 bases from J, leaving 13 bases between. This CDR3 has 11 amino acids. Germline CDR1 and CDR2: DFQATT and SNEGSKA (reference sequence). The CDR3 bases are TGCAGTGCCCTGAGGCTGGGGGAAGCTTTCTTT. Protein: CSALRLGEAFF.

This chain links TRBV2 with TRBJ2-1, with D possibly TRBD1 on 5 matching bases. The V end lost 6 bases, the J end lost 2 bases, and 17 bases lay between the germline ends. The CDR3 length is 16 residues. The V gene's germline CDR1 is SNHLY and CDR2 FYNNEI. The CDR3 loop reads CASSGRVGQAYNEQFF. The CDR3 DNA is TGTGCCAGCAGCGGAAGGGTCGGACAAGCCTACAATGAGCAGTTCTTC.

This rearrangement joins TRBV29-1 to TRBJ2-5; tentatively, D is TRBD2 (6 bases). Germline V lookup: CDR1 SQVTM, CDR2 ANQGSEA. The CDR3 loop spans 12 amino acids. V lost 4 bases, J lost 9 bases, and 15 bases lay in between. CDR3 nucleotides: TGCAGCGTTGCTGGGGTTTGGGAGGCCCAGTACTTC. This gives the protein CSVAGVWEAQYF.

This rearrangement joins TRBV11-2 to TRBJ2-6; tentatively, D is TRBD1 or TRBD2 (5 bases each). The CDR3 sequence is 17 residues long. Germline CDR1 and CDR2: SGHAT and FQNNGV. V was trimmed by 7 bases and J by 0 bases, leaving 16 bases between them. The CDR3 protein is CASTPPGRLSGANVLTF. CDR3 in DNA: TGTGCCAGCACTCCTCCGGGACGCCTCTCTGGGGCCAACGTCCTGACTTTC.

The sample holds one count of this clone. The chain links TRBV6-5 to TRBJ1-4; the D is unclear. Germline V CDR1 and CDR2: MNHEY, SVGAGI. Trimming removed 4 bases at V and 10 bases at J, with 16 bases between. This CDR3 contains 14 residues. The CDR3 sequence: CASSWAGRDGKLFF. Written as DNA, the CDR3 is TGTGCCAGCAGTTGGGCTGGACGGGATGGAAAACTGTTTTTT.

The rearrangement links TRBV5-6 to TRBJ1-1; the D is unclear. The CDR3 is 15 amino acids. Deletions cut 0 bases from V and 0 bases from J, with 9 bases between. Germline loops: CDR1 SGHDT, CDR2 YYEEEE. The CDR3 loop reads CASSLDGFMNTEAFF. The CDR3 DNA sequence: TGTGCCAGCAGCTTGGACGGTTTCATGAACACTGAAGCTTTCTTT.

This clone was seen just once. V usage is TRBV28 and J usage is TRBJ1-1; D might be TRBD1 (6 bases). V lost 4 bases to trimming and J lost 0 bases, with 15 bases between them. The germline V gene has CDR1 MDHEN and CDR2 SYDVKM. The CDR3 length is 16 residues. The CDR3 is CASSSPRQDLNTEAFF. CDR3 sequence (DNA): TGTGCCAGCAGTTCCCCTCGACAGGACTTGAACACTGAAGCTTTCTTT.

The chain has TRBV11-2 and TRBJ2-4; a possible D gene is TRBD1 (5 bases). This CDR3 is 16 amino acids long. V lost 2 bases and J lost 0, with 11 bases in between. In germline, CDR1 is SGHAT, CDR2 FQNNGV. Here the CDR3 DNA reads TGTGCCAGCAGCTTAAAGAGGACACTAGCCAAAAACATTCAGTACTTC. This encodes CASSLKRTLAKNIQYF.

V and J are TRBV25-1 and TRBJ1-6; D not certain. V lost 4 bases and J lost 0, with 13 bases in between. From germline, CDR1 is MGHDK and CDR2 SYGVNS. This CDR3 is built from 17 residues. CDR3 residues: CASSGIGRSSYNSPLHF. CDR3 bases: TGTGCCAGCAGTGGCATAGGAAGGAGCTCCTATAATTCACCCCTCCACTTT. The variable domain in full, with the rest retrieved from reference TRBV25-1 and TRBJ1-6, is EADIYQTPRYLVIGTGKKITLECSQTMGHDKMYWYQQDPGMELHLIHYSYGVNSTEKGDLSSESTVSRIRTEHFPLTLESARPSHTSQYLCASSGIGRSSYNSPLHFGNGTRLTVT.

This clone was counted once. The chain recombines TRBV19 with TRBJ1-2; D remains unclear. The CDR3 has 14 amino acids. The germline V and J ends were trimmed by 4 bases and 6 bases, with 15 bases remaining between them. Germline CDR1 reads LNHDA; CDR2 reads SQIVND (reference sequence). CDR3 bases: TGTGCCAGTAGTAGTTCCCAGATAAGAGATGGCTACACCTTC. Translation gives CASSSSQIRDGYTF.

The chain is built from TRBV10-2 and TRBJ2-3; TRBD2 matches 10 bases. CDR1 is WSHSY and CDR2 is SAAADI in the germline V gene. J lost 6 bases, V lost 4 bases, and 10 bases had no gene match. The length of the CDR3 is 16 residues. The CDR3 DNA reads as TGCGCCAGCAGTGGTAGCGGGGGGAGGTCTGGGGATACGCAGTATTTT. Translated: CASSGSGGRSGDTQYF.

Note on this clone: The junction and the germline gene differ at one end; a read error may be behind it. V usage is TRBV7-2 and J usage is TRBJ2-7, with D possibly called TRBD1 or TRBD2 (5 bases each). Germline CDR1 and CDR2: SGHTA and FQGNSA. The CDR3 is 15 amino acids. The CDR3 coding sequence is TGTGCCAGCAGATTAGAGGGCTCAGGGCAGTACGAGCAGTACTTC. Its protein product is CASRLEGSGQYEQYF.

The CDR3 protein is CASSLTIPNGLGGANVLTF. As DNA, the CDR3 is TGTGCCAGCAGCCTTACCATTCCCAACGGGCTCGGTGGGGCCAACGTCCTGACTTTC. V usage is TRBV27 and J usage is TRBJ2-6; no clear D gene. The CDR3 has 19 residues. Trimming removed 6 bases at V and 3 bases at J, with 24 bases between. CDR1 MNHEY and CDR2 SMNVEV come from the germline V gene (reference sequence).

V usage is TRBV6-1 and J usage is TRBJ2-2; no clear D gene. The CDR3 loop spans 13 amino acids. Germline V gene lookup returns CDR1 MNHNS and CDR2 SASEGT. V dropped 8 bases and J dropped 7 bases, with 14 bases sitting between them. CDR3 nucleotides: TGTGCCAGCCCCAGCCGAGTTGGCGGGGAGCTGTTTTTT. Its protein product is CASPSRVGGELFF.

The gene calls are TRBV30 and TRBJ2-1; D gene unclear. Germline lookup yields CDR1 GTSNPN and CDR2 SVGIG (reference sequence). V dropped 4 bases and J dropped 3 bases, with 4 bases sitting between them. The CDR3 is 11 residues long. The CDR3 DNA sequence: TGTGCCTGGATCGACTACAATGAGCAGTTCTTC. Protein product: CAWIDYNEQFF.

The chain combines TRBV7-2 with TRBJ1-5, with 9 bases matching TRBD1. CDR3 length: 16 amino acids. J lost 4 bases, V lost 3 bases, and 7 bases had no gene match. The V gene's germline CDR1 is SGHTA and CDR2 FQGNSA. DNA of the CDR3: TGTGCCAGCAGCTTGAATTTCGGGACAGGGAATCAGCCCCAGCATTTT. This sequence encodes CASSLNFGTGNQPQHF. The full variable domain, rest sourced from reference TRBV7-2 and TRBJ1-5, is GAGVSQSPSNKVTEKGKDVELRCDPISGHTALYWYRQSLGQGLEFLIYFQGNSAPDKSGLPSDRFSAERTGGSVSTLTIQRTQQEDSAVYLCASSLNFGTGNQPQHFGDGTRLSIL.

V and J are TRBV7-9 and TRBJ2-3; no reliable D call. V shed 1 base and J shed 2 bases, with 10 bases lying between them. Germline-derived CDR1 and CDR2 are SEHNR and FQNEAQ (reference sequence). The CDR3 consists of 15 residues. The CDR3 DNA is TGTGCCAGCAGCTTAGGGATAACGACCACAGATACGCAGTATTTT. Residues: CASSLGITTTDTQYF. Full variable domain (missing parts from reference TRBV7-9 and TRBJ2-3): DTGVSQNPRHKITKRGQNVTFRCDPISEHNRLYWYRQTLGQGPEFLTYFQNEAQLEKSRLLSDRFSAERPKGSFSTLEIQRTEQGDSAMYLCASSLGITTTDTQYFGPGTRLTVL.

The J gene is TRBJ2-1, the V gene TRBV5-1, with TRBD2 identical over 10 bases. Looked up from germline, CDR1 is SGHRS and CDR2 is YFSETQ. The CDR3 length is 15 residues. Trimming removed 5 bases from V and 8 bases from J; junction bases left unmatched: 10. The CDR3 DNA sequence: TGCGCCAGCAGGGGCCAGCGGGAGGGCCTCGATGAGCAGTTCTTC. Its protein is CASRGQREGLDEQFF.

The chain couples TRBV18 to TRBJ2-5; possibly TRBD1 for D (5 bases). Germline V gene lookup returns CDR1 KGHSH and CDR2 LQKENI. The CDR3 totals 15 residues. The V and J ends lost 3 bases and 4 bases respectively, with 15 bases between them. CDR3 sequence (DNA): TGTGCCAGCTCACCCGGTCAGGGTAAAGGAGAGACCCAGTACTTC. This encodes CASSPGQGKGETQYF.

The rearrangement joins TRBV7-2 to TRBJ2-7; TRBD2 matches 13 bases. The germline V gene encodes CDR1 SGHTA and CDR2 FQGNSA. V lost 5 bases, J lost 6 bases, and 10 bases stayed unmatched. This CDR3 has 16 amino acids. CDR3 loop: CASSPKRTSGSGEQYF. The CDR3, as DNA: TGTGCCAGCAGCCCTAAACGGACTAGCGGGAGCGGCGAGCAGTACTTC.

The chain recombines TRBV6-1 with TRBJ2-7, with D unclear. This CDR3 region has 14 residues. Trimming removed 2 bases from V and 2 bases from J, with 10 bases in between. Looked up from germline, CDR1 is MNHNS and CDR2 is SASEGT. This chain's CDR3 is CASSEYSSAYEQYF. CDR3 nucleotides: TGTGCCAGCAGTGAATACTCCTCGGCCTACGAGCAGTACTTC.

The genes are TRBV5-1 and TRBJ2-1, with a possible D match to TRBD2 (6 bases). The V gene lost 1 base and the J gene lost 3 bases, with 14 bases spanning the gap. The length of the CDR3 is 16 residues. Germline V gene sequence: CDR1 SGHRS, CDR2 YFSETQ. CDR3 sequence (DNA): TGCGCCAGCAGCTTGATCGGGCGGGGAGACTACAATGAGCAGTTCTTC. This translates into CASSLIGRGDYNEQFF.

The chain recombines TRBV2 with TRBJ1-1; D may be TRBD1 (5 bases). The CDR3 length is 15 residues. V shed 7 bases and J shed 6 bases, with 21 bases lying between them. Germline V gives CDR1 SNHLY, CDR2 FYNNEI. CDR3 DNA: TGTGCCAGCAAAGATTGGCCAGGGAAGGAGGCTGAAGCTTTCTTT. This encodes CASKDWPGKEAEAFF.

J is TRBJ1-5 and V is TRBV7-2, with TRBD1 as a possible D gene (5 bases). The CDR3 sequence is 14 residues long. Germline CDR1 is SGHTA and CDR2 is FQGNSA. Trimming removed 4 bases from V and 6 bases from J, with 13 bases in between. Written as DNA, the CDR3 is TGTGCCAGCAGCTCCGGCAGGGATACTCAGCCCCAGCATTTT. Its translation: CASSSGRDTQPQHF.

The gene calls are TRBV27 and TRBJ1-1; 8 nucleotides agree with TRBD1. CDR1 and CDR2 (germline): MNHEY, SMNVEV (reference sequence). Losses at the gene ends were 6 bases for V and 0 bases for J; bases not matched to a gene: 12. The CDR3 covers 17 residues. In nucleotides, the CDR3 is TGTGCCAGCAGATTCGCAGGGGGCGATTCCCTGAACACTGAAGCTTTCTTT. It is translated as CASRFAGGDSLNTEAFF.

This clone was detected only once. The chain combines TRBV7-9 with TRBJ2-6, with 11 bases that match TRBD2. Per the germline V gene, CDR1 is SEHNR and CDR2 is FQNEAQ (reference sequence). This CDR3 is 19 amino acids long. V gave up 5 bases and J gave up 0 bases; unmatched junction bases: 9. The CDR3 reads CASSLAVGTSGSGANVLTF. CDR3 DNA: TGTGCCAGCAGCCTGGCCGTCGGGACTAGCGGCTCTGGGGCCAACGTCCTGACTTTC.

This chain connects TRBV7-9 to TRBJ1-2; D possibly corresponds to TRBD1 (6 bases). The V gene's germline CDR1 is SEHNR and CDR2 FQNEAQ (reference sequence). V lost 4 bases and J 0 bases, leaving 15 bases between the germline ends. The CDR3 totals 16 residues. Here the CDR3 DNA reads TGTGCCAGCAGCTCCAGCGGGACACCTGCTAACTATGGCTACACCTTC. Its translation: CASSSSGTPANYGYTF.

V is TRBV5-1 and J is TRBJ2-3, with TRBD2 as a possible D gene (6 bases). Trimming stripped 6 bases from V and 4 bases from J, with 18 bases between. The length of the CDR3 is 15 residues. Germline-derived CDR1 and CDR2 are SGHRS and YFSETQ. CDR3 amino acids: CASKLGGTVADTQYF. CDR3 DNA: TGCGCCAGCAAACTAGGCGGGACTGTTGCAGATACGCAGTATTTT. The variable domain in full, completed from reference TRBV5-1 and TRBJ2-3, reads KAGVTQTPRYLIKTRGQQVTLSCSPISGHRSVSWYQQTPGQGLQFLFEYFSETQRNKGNFPGRFSGRQFSNSRSEMNVSTLELGDSALYLCASKLGGTVADTQYFGPGTRLTVL.